A single TCR beta chain is shown here with its context. The clone's antigen remains unknown. Germline is not matched at one junction end, which may reflect a read error. Systemically healthy Caucasian individuals from Russia, approximately 39 in total and aged roughly 6 to 100 years, were included as donors. Approximately 10 milliliters of peripheral blood were collected from each donor into EDTA-treated Vacutainer tubes. Ficoll-Paque density-gradient centrifugation was used to isolate PBMCs, with at least 7 million per sample. Trizol reagent was used to extract total RNA from the PBMCs, yielding at least 5.5 micrograms per sample. For every donor, an aliquot of PBMCs went through flow cytometry to measure the percentages of naive CD45RAhigh/CD27high T cells. This entry comes from a study of blood T cells in healthy people across ages (dated by TCRdb to about 2015). About the full investigation: In model experiments, template switching captured about one uniquely barcoded TCR beta cDNA molecule for every two T cells. To track age-related changes in TCR beta repertoire diversity, the study relied on deep sequencing normalized with unique cDNA molecular identifiers. The donors were divided into four age groups: young (average around 17 years), middle-aged (approximately 42), aged (approximately 62) and long-lived (about 80). To avoid experimental bias, donors of different ages were randomly spread across the sequencing lanes. For two donors (one aged 18 to 29 and one aged 80 or older), the study analyzed two additional independent replicas of 1 million unique cDNA reads from the same blood draw. Study-wide conclusions, independent of this receptor: Estimates of total diversity based on one million sequenced T cells were regarded as lower bounds and as underestimates. The percentage of naive T cells measured by flow cytometry correlated strongly with observed TCR beta diversity. Because profiling used bulk unsorted PBMCs, naive and antigen-experienced compartments could not be compared conclusively. Compared with the aged group, more naive CD4+ T cells, fewer expanded clones and increased TCR diversity were shown by the long-lived group, suggesting age selection. Observed TCR beta diversity per million T cells fell roughly linearly with age, and a significant reduction was already apparent by age roughly 40. Because donor CMV infection status was unknown, age-related changes in expanded clonotypes were potentially confounded.

Library preparation was by 5' RACE. Sequencing instrument: Illumina HiSeq 2500. A second PCR of about 7 to 12 cycles was performed with a sample-barcoded 5' primer and a J-beta primer mix. A template-switch 5' adaptor carrying 12 random nucleotides introduced a unique molecular identifier onto each TCR beta cDNA molecule. Each sample yielded at least 3 million CDR3-containing paired-end reads. First-strand cDNA synthesis was performed from all RNA using the Mint cDNA synthesis kit, with priming by a TRBC-specific oligonucleotide. Following uracil-DNA glycosylase treatment, all cDNA underwent a first 18-cycle PCR with the universal primers M1SS and BC2_uni_R. Per the authors' processing: For normalization, 1 million high-quality reads, each with a distinct molecular identifier, were randomly selected from each sample. Instead of being binned into consensus sequences, reads that shared molecular identifiers were thrown out. MiTCR, set to a Q25 quality threshold and the strictest error-elimination algorithm, was used for CDR3 identification, clonotype clustering and error correction. Lower-bound total TCR beta diversity was estimated with a nonparametric unseen species model using Euler transformation. TCRdb trimmed public reads at Q25 via fastp, called clones via MiXCR and kept in-frame beta chains. CDR3 protein sequences are deduplicated, and each keeps its most common genes and DNA. These V and J calls rely on TCRdb rather than the paper's analysis. Here the sample has a few hundred thousand distinct CDR3 sequences; 45% to 60% occur a single time. Jointly, the top ten make up 45% to 65% of the sample.

Reading the germline V gene (reference sequence) gives CDR1 SSHAT and CDR2 FNYEAQ. Including the terminal cysteine and phenylalanine, the CDR3 comprises 15 residues. Only the CDR3 region is kept as DNA, spanning 45 bases read in frame from base 1. The sequence joins TRBV7-7 to TRBJ2-1, with a tentative D gene TRBD1 over 5 matching bases. The material sequenced was blood. The source is a man in his fifties or sixties in good health. The CDR3 region: CASSLGQSPNNEQFF. At the DNA level, the sequence is TGTGCTAGCAGCTTAGGACAAAGCCCCAACAATGAGCAGTTCTTC.